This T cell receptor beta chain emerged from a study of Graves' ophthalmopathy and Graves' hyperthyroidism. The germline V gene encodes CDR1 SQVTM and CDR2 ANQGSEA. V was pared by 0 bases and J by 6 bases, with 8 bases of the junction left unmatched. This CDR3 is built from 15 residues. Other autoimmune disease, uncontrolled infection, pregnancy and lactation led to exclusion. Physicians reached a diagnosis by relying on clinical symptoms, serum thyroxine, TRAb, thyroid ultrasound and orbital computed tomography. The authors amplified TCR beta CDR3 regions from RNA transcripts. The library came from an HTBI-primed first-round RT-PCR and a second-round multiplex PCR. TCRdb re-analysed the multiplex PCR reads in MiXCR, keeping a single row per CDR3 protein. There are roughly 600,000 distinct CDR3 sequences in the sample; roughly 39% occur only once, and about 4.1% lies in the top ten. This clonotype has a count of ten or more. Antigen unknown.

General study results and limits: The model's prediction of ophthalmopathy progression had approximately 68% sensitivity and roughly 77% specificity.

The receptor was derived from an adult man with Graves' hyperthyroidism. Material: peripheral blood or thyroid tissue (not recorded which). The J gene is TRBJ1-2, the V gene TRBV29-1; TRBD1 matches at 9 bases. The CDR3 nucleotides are TGCAGCGTTGAAGATACGGACAGGGGCGGGAATGGCTACACCTTC. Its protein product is CSVEDTDRGGNGYTF.